This T cell receptor beta chain was recorded in a study of vaccination effects on CD4 cells after COVID-19. The CDR3 is 15 amino acids. Germline V lookup: CDR1 SSHAT, CDR2 FNYEAQ (reference sequence). V was pared by 1 base and J by 1 base, with 10 bases between. With regard to this clone: Its antigen is still unknown.

Ahead of sequencing, the ViraFEST assay grew antigen-specific CD4+ T cells using viral peptide pools. With roughly nine days of culture completed, CD4+ T cells were isolated. The repertoire was sequenced with immunoSEQ multiplex PCR; TCRdb's copy has only in-frame clones and lacks some. The table records about 79,000 clones, 60% to 80% of them present only once. Findings of the study overall: Marked clonal contraction was seen late after vaccination (in both infection- and vaccine-induced clones).

The sequences come from CD4+ T cells from PBMCs cultured with HCoV-229E spike peptides, collected before COVID-19 vaccination. The rearrangement uses TRBV7-7 and TRBJ2-5; D gene uncertain. This TCR came from a human donor who received a COVID-19 vaccine. CDR3 protein: CASSLVGQPQETQYF. CDR3 in DNA: TGTGCCAGCAGCTTAGTAGGGCAGCCCCAAGAGACCCAGTACTTC.